This T cell receptor (beta chain) came from a study of blood T cell repertoires in COVID-19. The data were produced by immunoSEQ multiplex PCR, yet TCRdb's version contains in-frame clones alone and is incomplete. The data contain nearly 350,000 clones, about 90% of them singletons. This CDR3 contains 13 residues. Trimming stripped 1 base from V and 6 bases from J, with 10 bases between. In germline, CDR1 is SEHNR, CDR2 FQNEAQ (reference sequence). The chain recombines TRBV7-9 with TRBJ2-7; TRBD1 is a possible D gene (6 bases). This sequence was found in a woman in her forties or fifties with COVID-19, enrolled during active disease. Sample: peripheral blood. The CDR3 here is CASSLEGVGEQYF. In DNA form, the CDR3 reads TGTGCCAGCAGCTTAGAGGGGGTGGGCGAGCAGTACTTC.